This TCR beta chain originates from a study of metastatic and nonmetastatic thyroid tumors. Study information: Repertoire data that came from the blood and tumor or nodule tissue of malignant and benign thyroid patients were compared.

TCRdb redid the clone calls on the PCR reads using MiXCR. The data hold about 13,000 clones, with 33% observed a single time. Germline values: CDR1 DFQATT, CDR2 SNEGSKA (reference sequence). V was trimmed by 4 bases and J by 4 bases, leaving 10 bases between them. CDR3 length: 12 amino acids. Ahead of thyroid surgery, no patient had received treatment of any kind. The chain joins TRBV20-1 to TRBJ1-2, with D possibly matching TRBD1 (5 bases). This receptor was obtained from a male donor with papillary thyroid cancer or a benign thyroid nodule (not recorded which). Some clones in this sample may be carry-over from other donors' samples. Input material: tumor tissue. CDR3 amino acids: CSANRFGYGYTF. The CDR3 coding sequence is TGCAGTGCTAACAGGTTCGGCTATGGCTACACCTTC.